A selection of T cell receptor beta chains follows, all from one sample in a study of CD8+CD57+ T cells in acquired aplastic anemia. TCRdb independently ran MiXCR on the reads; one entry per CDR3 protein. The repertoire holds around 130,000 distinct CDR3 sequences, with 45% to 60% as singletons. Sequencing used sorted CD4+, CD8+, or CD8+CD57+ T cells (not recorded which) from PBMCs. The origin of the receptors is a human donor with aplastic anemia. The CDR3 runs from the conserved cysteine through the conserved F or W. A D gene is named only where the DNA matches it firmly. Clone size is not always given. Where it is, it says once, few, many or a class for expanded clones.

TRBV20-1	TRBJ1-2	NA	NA	TGCAGTGCCGTAGAGGACAGTAACTATGGCTACACCTTC	CSAVEDSNYGYTF
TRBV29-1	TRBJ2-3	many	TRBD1	TGCAGCGTTTATACAGGGGGCCTTCCAGATACGCAGTATTTT	CSVYTGGLPDTQYF
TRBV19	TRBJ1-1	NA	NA	TGTGCCTCTGGGATGTCCACTGAAGCTTTCTTT	CASGMSTEAFF
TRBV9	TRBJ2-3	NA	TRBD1	TGTGCCAGCAGCTCTAGCCTGGGACAGGGCGGTGATACGCAGTATTTT	CASSSSLGQGGDTQYF
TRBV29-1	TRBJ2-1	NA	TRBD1	TGCAGCGTCGCGGGACAGGGGGCTTCCACCAATGAGCAGTTCTTC	CSVAGQGASTNEQFF
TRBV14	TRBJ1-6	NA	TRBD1	TGTGCCAGCAGCCAAGGACAGGGACAGAGGTCACCCCTCCACTTT	CASSQGQGQRSPLHF
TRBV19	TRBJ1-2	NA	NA	TGTGCCAGTAGTATATCGGGGAACTATGGCTACACCTTC	CASSISGNYGYTF
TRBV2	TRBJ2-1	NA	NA	TGTGCCAGCACCACTAGGAGGCCCTACAATGAGCAGTTCTTC	CASTTRRPYNEQFF
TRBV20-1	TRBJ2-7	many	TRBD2	TGCAGTGAAGAATCGCTGACTAGCGGGAGGGAGAGATTTTCCTACGAGCAGTACTTC	CSEESLTSGRERFSYEQYF
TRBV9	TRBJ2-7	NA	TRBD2	TGTGCCAGCAGCGTAGGAGGCGGGAGCCCCTACGAGCAGTACTTC	CASSVGGGSPYEQYF
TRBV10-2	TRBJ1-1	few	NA	TGCGCCAGCAGTGAGATCCGGGCGACTGAAGCTTTCTTT	CASSEIRATEAFF
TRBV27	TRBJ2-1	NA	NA	TGTGCCAGCAGTTTATCAAGGGGATTGTTAAATGAGCAGTTCTTC	CASSLSRGLLNEQFF
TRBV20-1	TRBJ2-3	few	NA	TGCAGTGCTAGTGTCCCCGTTACGAAGTATTTT	CSASVPVTKYF
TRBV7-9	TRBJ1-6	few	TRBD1	TGTGCCAGCAGCGGACAGGGAGGTAATTCACCCCTCCACTTT	CASSGQGGNSPLHF
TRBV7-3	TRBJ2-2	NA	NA	TGTGCCAGCAGCCCAGGGGCCAAGCCCGGGGAGCTGTTTTTT	CASSPGAKPGELFF
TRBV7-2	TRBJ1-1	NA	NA	TGTGCCAGCAGCCGTCGGGAAGGGACAGCTTTCTTT	CASSRREGTAFF
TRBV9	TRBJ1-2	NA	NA	TGTGCCAGCAGCGTAGAAGGGAGCTATGGCTACACCTTC	CASSVEGSYGYTF
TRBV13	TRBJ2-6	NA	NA	TGTGCCAGCAGCCCCGGGAATGGGGCCAACGTCCTGACTTTC	CASSPGNGANVLTF
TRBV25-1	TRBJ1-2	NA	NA	TGTGCCACCGAGGGGGGTAGCTACACCTTC	CATEGGSYTF
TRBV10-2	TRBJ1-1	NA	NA	TGCGCCAACAGTGAGTCCAACGTGAACACTGAAGCTTTCTTT	CANSESNVNTEAFF
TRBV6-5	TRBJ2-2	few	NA	TGTGCCAGCAGTTTCCCGGACTTGAACACCGGGGAGCTGTTTTTT	CASSFPDLNTGELFF
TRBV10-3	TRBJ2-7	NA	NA	TGTGCCATCAGTGCGCAAGGGGGCGAGCAGTACTTC	CAISAQGGEQYF
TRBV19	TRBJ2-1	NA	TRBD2	TGTGCCAGTAGTATTAGCGGGGGGGGTGAGCAGTTCTTC	CASSISGGGEQFF
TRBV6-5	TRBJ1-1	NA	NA	TGTGCCAGCAGTTGGCTCGGACAGAACACTGAAGCTTTCTTT	CASSWLGQNTEAFF
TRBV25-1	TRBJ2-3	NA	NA	TGTGCCAGCAGTGAATTGGTTCAGGGAGAGGATACGCAGTATTTT	CASSELVQGEDTQYF
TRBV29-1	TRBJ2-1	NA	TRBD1	TGCAGCTACTTGGGGCAGGGGGCCTACAATGAGCAGTTCTTC	CSYLGQGAYNEQFF
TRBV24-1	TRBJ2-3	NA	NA	TGTGCCACCAGTGATCCCTCCACAGATACGCAGTATTTT	CATSDPSTDTQYF
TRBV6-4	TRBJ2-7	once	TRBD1	TGTGCCGCCCGGGACAGCCCCCACGAGCAGTACTTC	CAARDSPHEQYF
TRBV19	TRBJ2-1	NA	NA	TGTGCCAGTAGTATAGATCTGGCAGGTGAGCAGTTCTTC	CASSIDLAGEQFF
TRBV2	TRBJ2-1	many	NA	TGTGCCAGCCGGGGCCCCGCCAGGGGGGGGCCCTACAATGAGCAGTTCTTC	CASRGPARGGPYNEQFF
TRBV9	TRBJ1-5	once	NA	TGTGCCAGCAGCGTACTGCCCCAGCATTTT	CASSVLPQHF
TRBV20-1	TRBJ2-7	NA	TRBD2	TGCAGTGCTAGACGGGAGGGCCGGAACGAGCAGTACTTC	CSARREGRNEQYF
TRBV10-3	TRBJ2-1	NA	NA	TGTGCCATCAGGCCCTCGGAGGGTCCCTTCTACAATGAGCAGTTCTTC	CAIRPSEGPFYNEQFF
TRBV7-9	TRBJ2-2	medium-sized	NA	TGTGCCAGCAGGTCCTGGGGGAACACCGGGGAGCTGTTTTTT	CASRSWGNTGELFF
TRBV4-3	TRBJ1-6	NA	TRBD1	TGCGCCAGCAGCCAAGATCCGGCAGGGGGGGGCTCACCCCTCCACTTT	CASSQDPAGGGSPLHF
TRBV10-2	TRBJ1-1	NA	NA	TGCGCCAGCAGTGAGTATTCAACCGCAGCTTTCTTT	CASSEYSTAAFF
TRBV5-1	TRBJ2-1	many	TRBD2	TGCGCCAGCAAGGTCCTAGCGGAGAAAGCCTACAATGAGCAGTTCTTC	CASKVLAEKAYNEQFF
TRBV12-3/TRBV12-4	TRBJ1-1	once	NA	TGTGCCAGCAGTTTAGTGGGACCGAACACTGAAGCTTTCTTT	CASSLVGPNTEAFF
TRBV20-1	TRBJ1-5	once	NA	TGCAGTGCTAGCAGTATGTATCAGCCCCAGCATTTT	CSASSMYQPQHF
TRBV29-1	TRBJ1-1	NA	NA	TGCAGCGTTGGGGGGGACAAGGTTTTCCAGACTGAAGCTTTCTTT	CSVGGDKVFQTEAFF
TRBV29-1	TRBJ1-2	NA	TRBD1	TGCAGCGTCCTAGGGACAGGTTTGGGACTTAACTACGGCTACACCTTC	CSVLGTGLGLNYGYTF
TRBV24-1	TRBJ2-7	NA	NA	TGTGCCACCAGTGCTGGATACGAGCAGTACTTC	CATSAGYEQYF
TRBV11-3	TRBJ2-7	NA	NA	TGTGCCAGCAGCTGGGAGCGGACCCACGAGCAGTACTTC	CASSWERTHEQYF
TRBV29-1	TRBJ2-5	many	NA	TGCAGCGTTGAAGCCTTGGGTCTCACAGAGACCCAGTACTTC	CSVEALGLTETQYF
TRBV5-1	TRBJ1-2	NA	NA	TGCGCCAGCAGTCAGGGGATGGAACTAGGTGGCTACACCTTC	CASSQGMELGGYTF
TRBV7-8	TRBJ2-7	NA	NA	TGTGCCAGCAGCTTAGACAGGAACTACGAGCAGTACTTC	CASSLDRNYEQYF
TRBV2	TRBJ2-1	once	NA	TGTGCTAGCAGTGAATGGGTAGCCCTGCACAATGAGCAGTTCTTC	CASSEWVALHNEQFF
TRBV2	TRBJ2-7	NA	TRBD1	TGTGCCAGCAGTGGGGACAGGGTGGGCAATCAGCAGTACTTC	CASSGDRVGNQQYF
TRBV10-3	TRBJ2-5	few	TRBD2	TGTGCCATCGGACGGGGGGGCAGAGAGACCCAGTACTTC	CAIGRGGRETQYF
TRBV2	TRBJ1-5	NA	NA	TGTGCCAGCAGTGAAGCGGGGTCCAGGCGGAAACAGCCCCAGCATTTT	CASSEAGSRRKQPQHF
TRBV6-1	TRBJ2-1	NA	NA	TGTGCCAGCCACCGACAGGGAGGAAATGAGCAGTTCTTC	CASHRQGGNEQFF
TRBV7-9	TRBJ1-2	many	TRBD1	TGTGCCAGCAGCAGCCATGGGGACAGGGTTTATGGCTACACCTTC	CASSSHGDRVYGYTF
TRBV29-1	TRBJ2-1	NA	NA	TGCAGCGTTGATTGGGCCTATCCGAGCTCCTACAATGAGCAGTTCTTC	CSVDWAYPSSYNEQFF
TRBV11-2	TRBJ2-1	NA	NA	TGTGCCAGCAGCAGCACCGGGACAAGCTCCTACAATGAGCAGTTCTTC	CASSSTGTSSYNEQFF
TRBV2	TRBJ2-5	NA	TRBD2	TGTGCCAGCAGCGTAGGGACTAGCGGGGGACAGACCCAGTACTTC	CASSVGTSGGQTQYF